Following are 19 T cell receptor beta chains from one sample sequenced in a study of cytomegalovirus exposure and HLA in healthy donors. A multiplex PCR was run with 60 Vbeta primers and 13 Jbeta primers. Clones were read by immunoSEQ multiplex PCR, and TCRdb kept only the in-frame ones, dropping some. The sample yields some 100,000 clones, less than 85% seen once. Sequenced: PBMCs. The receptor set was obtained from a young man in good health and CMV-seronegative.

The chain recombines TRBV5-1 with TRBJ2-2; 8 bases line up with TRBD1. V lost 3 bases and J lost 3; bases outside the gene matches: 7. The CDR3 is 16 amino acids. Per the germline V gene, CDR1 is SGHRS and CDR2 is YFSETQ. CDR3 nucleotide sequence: TGCGCCAGCAGCTGGTCCGGGACAGGCTACACCGGGGAGCTGTTTTTT. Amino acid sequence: CASSWSGTGYTGELFF.

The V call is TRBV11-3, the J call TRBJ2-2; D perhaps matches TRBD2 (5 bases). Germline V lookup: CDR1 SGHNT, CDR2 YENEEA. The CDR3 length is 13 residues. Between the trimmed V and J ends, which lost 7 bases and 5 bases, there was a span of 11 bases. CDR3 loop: CASTPTGTGELFF. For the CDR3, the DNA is TGTGCCAGCACCCCGACGGGGACCGGGGAGCTGTTTTTT.

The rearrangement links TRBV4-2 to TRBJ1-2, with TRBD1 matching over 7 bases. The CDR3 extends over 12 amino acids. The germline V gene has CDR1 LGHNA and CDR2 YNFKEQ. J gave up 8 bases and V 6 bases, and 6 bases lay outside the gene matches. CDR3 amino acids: CASRGTVWGYTF. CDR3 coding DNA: TGTGCCAGCAGGGGGACAGTTTGGGGCTACACCTTC.

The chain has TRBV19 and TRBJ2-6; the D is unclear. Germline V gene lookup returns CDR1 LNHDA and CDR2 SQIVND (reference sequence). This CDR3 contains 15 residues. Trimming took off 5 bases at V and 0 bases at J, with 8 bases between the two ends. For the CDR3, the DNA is TGTGCCAGTAGTCACGACAACTCTGGGGCCAACGTCCTGACTTTC. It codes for CASSHDNSGANVLTF.

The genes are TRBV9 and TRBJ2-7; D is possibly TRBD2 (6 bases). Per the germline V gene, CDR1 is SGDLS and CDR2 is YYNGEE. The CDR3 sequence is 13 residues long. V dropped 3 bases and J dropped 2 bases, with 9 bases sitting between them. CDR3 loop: CASSEEGPYEQYF. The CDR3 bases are TGTGCCAGCAGCGAGGAGGGACCCTACGAGCAGTACTTC.

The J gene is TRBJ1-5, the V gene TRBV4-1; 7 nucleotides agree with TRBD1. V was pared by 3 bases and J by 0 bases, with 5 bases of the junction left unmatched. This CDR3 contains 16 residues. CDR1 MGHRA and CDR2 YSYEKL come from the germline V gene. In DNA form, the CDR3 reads TGCGCCAGCAGCCACCCACAGGGGACTAGCAATCAGCCCCAGCATTTT. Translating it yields CASSHPQGTSNQPQHF.

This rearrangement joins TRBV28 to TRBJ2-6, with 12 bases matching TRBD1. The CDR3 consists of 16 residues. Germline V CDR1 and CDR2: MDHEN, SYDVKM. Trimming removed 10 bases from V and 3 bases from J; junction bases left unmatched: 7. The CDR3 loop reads CATTGQGAFGANVLTF. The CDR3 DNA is TGTGCCACGACGGGACAGGGGGCCTTTGGGGCCAACGTCCTGACTTTC. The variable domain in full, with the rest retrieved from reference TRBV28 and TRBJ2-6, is DVKVTQSSRYLVKRTGEKVFLECVQDMDHENMFWYRQDPGLGLRLIYFSYDVKMKEKGDIPEGYSVSREKKERFSLILESASTNQTSMYLCATTGQGAFGANVLTFGAGSRLTVL.

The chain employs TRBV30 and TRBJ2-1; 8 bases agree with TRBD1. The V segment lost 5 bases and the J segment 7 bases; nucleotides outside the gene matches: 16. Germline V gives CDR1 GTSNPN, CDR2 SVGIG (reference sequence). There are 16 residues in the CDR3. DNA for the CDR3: TGTGCCTGGGGTCCTCCGGGGACAGGAGGATTGAATGAGCAGTTCTTC. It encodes CAWGPPGTGGLNEQFF.

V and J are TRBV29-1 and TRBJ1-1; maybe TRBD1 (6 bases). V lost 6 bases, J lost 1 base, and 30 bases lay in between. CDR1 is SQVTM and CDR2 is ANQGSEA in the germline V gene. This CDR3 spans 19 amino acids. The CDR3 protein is CSVVDHSYKGGVRNTEAFF. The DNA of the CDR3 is TGCAGCGTAGTCGATCACTCCTACAAAGGGGGAGTGAGGAACACTGAAGCTTTCTTT.

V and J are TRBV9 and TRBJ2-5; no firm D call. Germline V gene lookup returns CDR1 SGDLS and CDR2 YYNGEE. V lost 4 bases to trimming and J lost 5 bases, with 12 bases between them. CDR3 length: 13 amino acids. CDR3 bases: TGTGCCAGCAGCTATGCACCGGTGGAGACCCAGTACTTC. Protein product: CASSYAPVETQYF.

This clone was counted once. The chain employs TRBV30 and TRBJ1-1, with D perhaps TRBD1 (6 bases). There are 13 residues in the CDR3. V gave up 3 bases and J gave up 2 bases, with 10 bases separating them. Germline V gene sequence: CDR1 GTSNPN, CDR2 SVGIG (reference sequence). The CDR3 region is CAWRVQGNTEAFF. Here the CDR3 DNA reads TGTGCCTGGAGGGTACAGGGAAACACTGAAGCTTTCTTT.

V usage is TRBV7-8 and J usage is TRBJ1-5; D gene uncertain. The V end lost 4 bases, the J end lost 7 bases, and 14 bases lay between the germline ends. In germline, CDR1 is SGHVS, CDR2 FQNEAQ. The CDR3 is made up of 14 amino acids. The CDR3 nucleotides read TGTGCCAGCAGCTCACACAGAAGCCCCCAGCCCCAGCATTTT. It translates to CASSSHRSPQPQHF.

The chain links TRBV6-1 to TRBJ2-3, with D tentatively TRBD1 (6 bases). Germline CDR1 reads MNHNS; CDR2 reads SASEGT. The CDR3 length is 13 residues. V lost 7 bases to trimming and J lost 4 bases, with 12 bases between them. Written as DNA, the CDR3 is TGTGCCAGCAAAACAGGGATAGCAGATACGCAGTATTTT. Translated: CASKTGIADTQYF.

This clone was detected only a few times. The DNA of the CDR3 is TGCGCCAGCAGTCGCGGGGGTCCCGAAGGCACAGATACGCAGTATTTT. Translation gives CASSRGGPEGTDTQYF. This chain uses TRBV10-1 with TRBJ2-3; 7 bases match TRBD2. V dropped 5 bases and J dropped 1; count of bases not matched to a gene: 9. Germline assignment: CDR1 WNHNN and CDR2 SYGVQD (reference sequence). CDR3 size: 16 residues.

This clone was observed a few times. The CDR3 DNA reads TGTGCCAGCAGCCCCCCGGGACAGGGTACACACGAGCAGTACTTC. This gives the protein CASSPPGQGTHEQYF. The gene calls are TRBV5-6 and TRBJ2-7, with 9 bases lining up with TRBD1. This CDR3 comprises 15 residues. Germline trimming cut 4 bases from V and 5 bases from J; bases unmatched to any gene: 10. Germline V lookup: CDR1 SGHDT, CDR2 YYEEEE.

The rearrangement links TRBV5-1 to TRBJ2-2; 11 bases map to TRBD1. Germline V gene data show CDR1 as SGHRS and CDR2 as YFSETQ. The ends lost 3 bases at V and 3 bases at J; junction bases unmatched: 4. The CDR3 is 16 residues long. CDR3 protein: CASSSRDRGDTGELFF. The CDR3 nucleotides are TGCGCCAGCAGCTCTCGGGACAGGGGGGACACCGGGGAGCTGTTTTTT.

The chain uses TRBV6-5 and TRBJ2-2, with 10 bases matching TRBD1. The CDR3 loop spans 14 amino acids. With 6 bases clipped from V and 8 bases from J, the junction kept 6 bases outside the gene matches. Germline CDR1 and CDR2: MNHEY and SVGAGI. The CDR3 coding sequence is TGTGCCAGCAGATTCGGACAGGGGGTTGGGGAGCTGTTTTTT. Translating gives CASRFGQGVGELFF.

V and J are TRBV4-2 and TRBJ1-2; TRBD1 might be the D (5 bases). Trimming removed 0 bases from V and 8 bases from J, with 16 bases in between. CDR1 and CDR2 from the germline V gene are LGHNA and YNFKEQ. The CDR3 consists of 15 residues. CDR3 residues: CASSQEGKGADGYTF. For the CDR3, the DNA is TGTGCCAGCAGCCAAGAGGGGAAAGGGGCTGACGGCTACACCTTC.

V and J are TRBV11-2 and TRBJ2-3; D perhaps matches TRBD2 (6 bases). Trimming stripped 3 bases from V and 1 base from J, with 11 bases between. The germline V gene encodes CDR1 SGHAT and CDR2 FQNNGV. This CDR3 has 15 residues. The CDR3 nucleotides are TGTGCCAGCAGCTTGCGGGATGGGGGCACAGATACGCAGTATTTT. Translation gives CASSLRDGGTDTQYF. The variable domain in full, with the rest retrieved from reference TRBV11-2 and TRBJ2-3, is EAGVAQSPRYKIIEKRQSVAFWCNPISGHATLYWYQQILGQGPKLLIQFQNNGVVDDSQLPKDRFSAERLKGVDSTLKIQPAKLEDSAVYLCASSLRDGGTDTQYFGPGTRLTVL.